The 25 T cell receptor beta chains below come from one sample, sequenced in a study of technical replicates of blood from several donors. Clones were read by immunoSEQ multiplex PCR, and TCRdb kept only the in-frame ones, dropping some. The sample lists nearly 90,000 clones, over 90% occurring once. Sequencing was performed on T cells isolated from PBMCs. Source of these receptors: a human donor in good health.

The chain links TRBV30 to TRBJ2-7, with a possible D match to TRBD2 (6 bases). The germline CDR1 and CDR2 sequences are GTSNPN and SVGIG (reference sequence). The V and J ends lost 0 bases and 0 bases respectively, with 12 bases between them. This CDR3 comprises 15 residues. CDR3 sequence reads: CAWSVWRGSSYEQYF. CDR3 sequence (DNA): TGTGCCTGGAGTGTATGGAGGGGTAGCTCCTACGAGCAGTACTTC.

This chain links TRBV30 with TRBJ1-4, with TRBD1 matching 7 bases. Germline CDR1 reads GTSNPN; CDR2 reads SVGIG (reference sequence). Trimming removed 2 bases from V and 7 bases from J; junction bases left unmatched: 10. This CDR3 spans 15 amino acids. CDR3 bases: TGTGCCTGGAGTCCAAGGGACAGTTCGGGTGAAAAACTGTTTTTT. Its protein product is CAWSPRDSSGEKLFF. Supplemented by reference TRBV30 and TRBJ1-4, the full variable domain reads SQTIHQWPATLVQPVGSPLSLECTVEGTSNPNLYWYRQAAGRGLQLLFYSVGIGQISSEVPQNLSASRPQDRQFILSSKKLLLSDSGFYLCAWSPRDSSGEKLFFGSGTQLSVL.

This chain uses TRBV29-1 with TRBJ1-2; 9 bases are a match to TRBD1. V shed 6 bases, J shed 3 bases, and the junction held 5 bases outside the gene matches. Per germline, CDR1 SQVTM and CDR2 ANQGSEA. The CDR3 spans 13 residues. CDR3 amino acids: CSVETGGYYGYTF. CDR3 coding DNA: TGCAGCGTCGAGACAGGGGGATACTATGGCTACACCTTC.

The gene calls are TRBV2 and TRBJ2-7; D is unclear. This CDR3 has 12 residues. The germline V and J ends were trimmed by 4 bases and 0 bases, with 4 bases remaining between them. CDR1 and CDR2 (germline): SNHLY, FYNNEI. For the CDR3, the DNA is TGTGCCAGCAGTGCAGGCTCCTACGAGCAGTACTTC. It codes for CASSAGSYEQYF.

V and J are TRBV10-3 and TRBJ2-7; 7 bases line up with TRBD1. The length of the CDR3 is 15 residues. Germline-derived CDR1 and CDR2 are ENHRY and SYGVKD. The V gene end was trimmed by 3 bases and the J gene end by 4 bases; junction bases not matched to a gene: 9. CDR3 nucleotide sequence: TGTGCCATCAGTGATATGTTGAAGGGGGCGTACGAGCAGTACTTC. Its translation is CAISDMLKGAYEQYF.

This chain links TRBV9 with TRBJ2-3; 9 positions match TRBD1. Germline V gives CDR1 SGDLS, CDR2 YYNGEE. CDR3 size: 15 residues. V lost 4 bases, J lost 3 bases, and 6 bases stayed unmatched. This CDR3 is CASSPGQGPTDTQYF. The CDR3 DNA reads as TGTGCCAGCAGCCCCGGACAGGGGCCGACAGATACGCAGTATTTT.

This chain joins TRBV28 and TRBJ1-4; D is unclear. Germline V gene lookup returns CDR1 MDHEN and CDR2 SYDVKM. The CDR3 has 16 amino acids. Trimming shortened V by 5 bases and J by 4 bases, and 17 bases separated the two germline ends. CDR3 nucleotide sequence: TGTGCCAGCAGTATAAATTCGTTCTGGCTTAATGAAAAACTGTTTTTT. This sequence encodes CASSINSFWLNEKLFF. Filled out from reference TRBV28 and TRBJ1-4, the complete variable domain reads DVKVTQSSRYLVKRTGEKVFLECVQDMDHENMFWYRQDPGLGLRLIYFSYDVKMKEKGDIPEGYSVSREKKERFSLILESASTNQTSMYLCASSINSFWLNEKLFFGSGTQLSVL.

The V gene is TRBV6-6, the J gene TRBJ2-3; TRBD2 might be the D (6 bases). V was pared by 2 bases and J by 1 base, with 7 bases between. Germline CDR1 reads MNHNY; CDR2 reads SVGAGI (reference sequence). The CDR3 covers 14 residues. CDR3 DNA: TGTGCCAGCAGTTACCCTAGCGGCACAGATACGCAGTATTTT. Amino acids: CASSYPSGTDTQYF.

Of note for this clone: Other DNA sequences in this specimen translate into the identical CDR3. The CDR3 nucleotides read TGTGCCAGCAGTTTCGGCGGGGGCACAGATACGCAGTATTTT. Translating it yields CASSFGGGTDTQYF. This chain connects TRBV27 to TRBJ2-3; the D gene is possibly TRBD2 (6 bases). This CDR3 has 14 residues. Germline assignment: CDR1 MNHEY and CDR2 SMNVEV (reference sequence). V was pared by 3 bases and J by 1 base, with 8 bases between.

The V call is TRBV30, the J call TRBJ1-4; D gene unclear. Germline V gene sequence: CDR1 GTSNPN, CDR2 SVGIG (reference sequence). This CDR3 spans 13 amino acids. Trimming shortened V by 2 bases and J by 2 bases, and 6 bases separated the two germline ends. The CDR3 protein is CAWSPGTNEKLFF. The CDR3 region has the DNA TGTGCCTGGAGTCCCGGGACTAATGAAAAACTGTTTTTT.

CDR3 region: CASSITSTNEQFF. CDR3 in DNA: TGCGCCAGCAGCATAACTAGCACCAATGAGCAGTTCTTC. The rearrangement joins TRBV5-1 to TRBJ2-1; possibly TRBD2 for D (6 bases). Per germline, CDR1 SGHRS and CDR2 YFSETQ. The CDR3 length is 13 residues. The V gene lost 4 bases and the J gene lost 6 bases, with 11 bases spanning the gap.

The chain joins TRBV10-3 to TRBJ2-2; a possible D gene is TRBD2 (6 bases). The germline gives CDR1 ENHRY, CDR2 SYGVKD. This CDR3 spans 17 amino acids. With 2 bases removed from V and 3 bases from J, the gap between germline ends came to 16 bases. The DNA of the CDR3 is TGTGCCATCAGTGAGGGGACCGGGACTCTTTACACCGGGGAGCTGTTTTTT. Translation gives CAISEGTGTLYTGELFF.

The CDR3 reads CASSLGSGNTYEQYF. DNA of the CDR3: TGTGCCAGCAGTTTGGGTAGCGGGAATACCTACGAGCAGTACTTC. This chain links TRBV27 with TRBJ2-7; TRBD2 agrees at 8 bases. After removal of 3 bases from V and 2 bases from J, the junction contained 6 bases not matched to a gene. The CDR3 runs 15 residues. CDR1 MNHEY and CDR2 SMNVEV come from the germline V gene (reference sequence).

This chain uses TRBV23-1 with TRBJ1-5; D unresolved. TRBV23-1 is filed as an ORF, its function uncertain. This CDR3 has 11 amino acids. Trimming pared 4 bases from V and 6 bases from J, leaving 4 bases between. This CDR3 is CASSLCQPQHF. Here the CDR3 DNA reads TGCGCCAGCAGTCTATGTCAGCCCCAGCATTTT.

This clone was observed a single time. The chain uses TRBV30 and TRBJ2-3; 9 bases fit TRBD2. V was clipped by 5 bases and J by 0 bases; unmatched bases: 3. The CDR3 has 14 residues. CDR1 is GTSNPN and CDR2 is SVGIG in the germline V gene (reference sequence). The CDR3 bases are TGTGCCTGGCGTCTAGCGGGGAGCACAGATACGCAGTATTTT. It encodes CAWRLAGSTDTQYF.

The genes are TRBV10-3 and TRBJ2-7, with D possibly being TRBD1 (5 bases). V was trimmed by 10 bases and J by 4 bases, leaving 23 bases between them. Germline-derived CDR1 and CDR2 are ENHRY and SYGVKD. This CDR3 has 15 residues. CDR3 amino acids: CATQGSWLGEYEQYF. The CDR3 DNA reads TGTGCCACTCAGGGTTCTTGGCTGGGCGAATACGAGCAGTACTTC.

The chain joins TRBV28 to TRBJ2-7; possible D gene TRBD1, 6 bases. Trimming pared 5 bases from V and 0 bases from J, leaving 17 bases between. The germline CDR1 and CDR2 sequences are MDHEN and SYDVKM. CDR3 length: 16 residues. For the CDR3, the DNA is TGTGCCAGCAGTCCCCTTGGGCAGGGGCTCTCCTACGAGCAGTACTTC. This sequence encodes CASSPLGQGLSYEQYF.

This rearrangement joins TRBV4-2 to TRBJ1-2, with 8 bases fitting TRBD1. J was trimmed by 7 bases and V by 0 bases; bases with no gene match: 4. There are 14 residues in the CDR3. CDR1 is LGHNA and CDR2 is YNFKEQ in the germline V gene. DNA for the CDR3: TGTGCCAGCAGCCAAGAGCAGGGGGCCCTTGGCTACACCTTC. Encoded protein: CASSQEQGALGYTF.

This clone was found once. In nucleotides, the CDR3 is TGTGCCAGTAGTGACGCCGGGACAGGGAGCACAGATACGCAGTATTTT. Amino acid sequence: CASSDAGTGSTDTQYF. This rearrangement joins TRBV19 to TRBJ2-3, with 9 bases matching TRBD1. Germline CDR1 reads LNHDA; CDR2 reads SQIVND (reference sequence). The trim removed 5 bases at V and 0 bases at J, leaving 6 bases unmatched. The CDR3 has 16 residues.

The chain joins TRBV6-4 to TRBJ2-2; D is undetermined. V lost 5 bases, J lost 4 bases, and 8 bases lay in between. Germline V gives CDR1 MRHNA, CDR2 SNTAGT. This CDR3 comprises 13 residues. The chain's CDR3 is CASSPTATGELFF. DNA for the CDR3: TGTGCCAGCAGTCCGACTGCCACCGGGGAGCTGTTTTTT.

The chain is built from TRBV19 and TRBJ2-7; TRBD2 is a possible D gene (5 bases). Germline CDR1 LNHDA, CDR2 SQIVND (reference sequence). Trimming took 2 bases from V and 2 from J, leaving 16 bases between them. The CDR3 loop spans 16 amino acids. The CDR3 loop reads CASSILPSNSPYEQYF. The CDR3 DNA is TGTGCCAGTAGTATATTACCTAGCAATTCGCCCTACGAGCAGTACTTC.

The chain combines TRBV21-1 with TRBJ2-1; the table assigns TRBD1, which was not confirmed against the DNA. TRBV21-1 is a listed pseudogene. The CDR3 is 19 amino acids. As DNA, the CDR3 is TGTGCCAGCAGCAAAGAACAGGACCCCAGAACTCTCAAATACAATGAGCAGTTCTTC. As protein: CASSKEQDPRTLKYNEQFF.

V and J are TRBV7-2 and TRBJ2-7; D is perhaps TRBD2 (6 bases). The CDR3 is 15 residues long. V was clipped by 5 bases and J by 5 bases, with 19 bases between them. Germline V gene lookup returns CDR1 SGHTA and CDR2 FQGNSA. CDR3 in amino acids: CASSRPRDSANEQYF. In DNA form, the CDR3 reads TGTGCCAGCAGCCGCCCAAGGGACTCCGCCAACGAGCAGTACTTC.

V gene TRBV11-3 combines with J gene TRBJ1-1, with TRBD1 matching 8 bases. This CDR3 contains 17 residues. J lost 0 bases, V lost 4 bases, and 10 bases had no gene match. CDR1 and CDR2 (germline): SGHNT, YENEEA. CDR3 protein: CASSSGQASYMNTEAFF. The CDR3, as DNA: TGTGCCAGCAGCTCGGGACAGGCGTCTTATATGAACACTGAAGCTTTCTTT.

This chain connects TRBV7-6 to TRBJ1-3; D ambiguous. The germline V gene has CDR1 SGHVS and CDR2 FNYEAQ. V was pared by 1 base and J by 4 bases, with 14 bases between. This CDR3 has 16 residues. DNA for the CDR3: TGTGCCAGCAGCTTAGGATTCCTGGGAGGGGGAAACACCATATATTTT. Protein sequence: CASSLGFLGGGNTIYF.